The 10 T cell receptor beta chains below were found in one sample sequenced in a study of monozygotic twins with inflammatory bowel disease. Following a re-call of the 5' RACE reads, TCRdb has one entry per CDR3 protein and lacks DNA. This listing includes just over 300,000 distinct CDR3 sequences. The sequenced sample was blood. The source is a human donor with ulcerative colitis or Crohn's disease, or a healthy co-twin of an affected twin (not recorded which).

The gene calls are TRBV14 and TRBJ2-7; TCRdb designates TRBD1, a call that cannot be tested without DNA. This CDR3 spans 17 amino acids. Germline lookup yields CDR1 SGHDN and CDR2 FVKESK. The CDR3 protein is CASSRYITRAGEYEQYF.

V usage is TRBV28 and J usage is TRBJ2-6; absent DNA, TCRdb's TRBD1 call cannot be checked. This CDR3 has 20 residues. CDR1 and CDR2 from the germline V gene are MDHEN and SYDVKM. CDR3 sequence: CASSLRRRGRGSSGANVLTF.

CDR3: CASSLGQPVNTEAFF. The rearrangement joins TRBV18 to TRBJ1-1; TCRdb selects TRBD1, and the lack of DNA leaves this call unchecked. CDR1 is KGHSH and CDR2 is LQKENI in the germline V gene. The CDR3 length is 15 residues.

This rearrangement joins TRBV7-2 to TRBJ2-7; TCRdb names TRBD1, which stays unverified in the absence of DNA. The CDR3 runs to 15 residues. Germline CDR1 and CDR2: SGHTA and FQGNSA. The CDR3 sequence: CASSLGGQGGGEQYF.

The chain links TRBV28 to TRBJ1-3; the D call from TCRdb, TRBD1, cannot be confirmed without DNA. CDR3 size: 13 residues. CDR1 MDHEN and CDR2 SYDVKM come from the germline V gene. CDR3 amino acids: CASSSGGRNTIYF.

The rearrangement uses TRBV20-1 and TRBJ1-2; TCRdb selects TRBD1, and the lack of DNA leaves this call unchecked. CDR1 DFQATT and CDR2 SNEGSKA come from the germline V gene (reference sequence). This CDR3 is built from 14 residues. This CDR3 is CSASPGTGNYGYTF.

This chain joins TRBV5-1 and TRBJ2-1; TCRdb's D gene call, TRBD1, goes unchecked for lack of DNA. There are 15 residues in the CDR3. Germline CDR1 SGHRS, CDR2 YFSETQ. The CDR3 spells CASSFSDISYNEQFF.

The CDR3 spells CASSLLSLNVLTF. The chain uses TRBV7-2 and TRBJ2-6. The CDR3 covers 13 residues. Germline V gene data show CDR1 as SGHTA and CDR2 as FQGNSA. The whole variable domain, remainder taken from reference TRBV7-2 and TRBJ2-6, is GAGVSQSPSNKVTEKGKDVELRCDPISGHTALYWYRQSLGQGLEFLIYFQGNSAPDKSGLPSDRFSAERTGGSVSTLTIQRTQQEDSAVYLCASSLLSLNVLTFGAGSRLTVL.

This chain joins TRBV7-2 and TRBJ1-2; TCRdb indicates TRBD1, and absent DNA this call remains unverified. Germline V gene lookup returns CDR1 SGHTA and CDR2 FQGNSA. This CDR3 contains 13 residues. The CDR3 reads CASSQVGARGYTF. The full variable domain, its missing parts supplied by reference TRBV7-2 and TRBJ1-2, is GAGVSQSPSNKVTEKGKDVELRCDPISGHTALYWYRQSLGQGLEFLIYFQGNSAPDKSGLPSDRFSAERTGGSVSTLTIQRTQQEDSAVYLCASSQVGARGYTFGSGTRLTVV.

The chain uses TRBV4-1 and TRBJ1-4; the D call from TCRdb, TRBD1, cannot be confirmed without DNA. This CDR3 spans 16 amino acids. Germline values: CDR1 MGHRA, CDR2 YSYEKL. The CDR3 here is CASSQEQGIPNEKLFF.